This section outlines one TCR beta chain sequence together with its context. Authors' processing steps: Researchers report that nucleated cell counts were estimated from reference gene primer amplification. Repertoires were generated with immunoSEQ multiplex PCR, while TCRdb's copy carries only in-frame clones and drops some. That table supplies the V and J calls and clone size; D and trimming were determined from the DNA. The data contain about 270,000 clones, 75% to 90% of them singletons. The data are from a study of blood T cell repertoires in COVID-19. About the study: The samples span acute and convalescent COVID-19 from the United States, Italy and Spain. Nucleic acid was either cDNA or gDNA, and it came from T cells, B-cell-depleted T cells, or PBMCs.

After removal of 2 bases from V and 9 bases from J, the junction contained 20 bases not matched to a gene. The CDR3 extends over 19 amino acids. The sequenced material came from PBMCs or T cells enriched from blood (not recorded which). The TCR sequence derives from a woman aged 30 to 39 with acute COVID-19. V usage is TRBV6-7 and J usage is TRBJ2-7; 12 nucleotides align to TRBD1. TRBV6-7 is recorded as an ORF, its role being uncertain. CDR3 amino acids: CASSYGTQRDRGPVRVQYF. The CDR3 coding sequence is TGTGCCAGCAGTTACGGAACTCAAAGGGACAGGGGGCCCGTCAGGGTGCAGTACTTC.